One sample yielded the 21 T cell receptor beta chains listed below, sequenced in a study of blood T cell repertoires in COVID-19. The assay was immunoSEQ multiplex PCR, and TCRdb's table has in-frame clones only and misses some. The data hold approximately 210,000 clones, with around four fifths observed a single time. Sequencing was carried out using peripheral blood. The receptors were sampled from a woman aged 50 to 60 with active or convalescent COVID-19.

The chain couples TRBV28 to TRBJ1-4; 10 nucleotides match TRBD1. Trimming removed 10 bases from V and 6 bases from J; junction bases left unmatched: 11. This CDR3 has 15 amino acids. Germline V gene sequence: CDR1 MDHEN, CDR2 SYDVKM. The CDR3 region has the DNA TGTGCCACCTCAAGGGTGGGGACAGGGGATGAAAAACTGTTTTTT. Its protein is CATSRVGTGDEKLFF.

The chain carries TRBV7-2 and TRBJ2-7, with 7 bases that match TRBD1. There are 13 residues in the CDR3. CDR1 and CDR2 (germline): SGHTA, FQGNSA. J lost 11 bases, V lost 1 base, and 8 bases had no gene match. Written as DNA, the CDR3 is TGTGCCAGCAGCTTAGGCCGGAAGGGGACAGAGTACGTC. Its translation is CASSLGRKGTEYV.

The chain links TRBV7-9 to TRBJ2-5; D remains ambiguous. The CDR3 totals 13 residues. The ends were cut back, 4 bases at V and 9 bases at J, with 15 bases in the middle. Germline-derived CDR1 and CDR2 are SEHNR and FQNEAQ (reference sequence). For the CDR3, the DNA is TGTGCCAGCAGCTCTGCTGGTCCCCGGGCCCAGTACTTC. This codes for CASSSAGPRAQYF.

This chain links TRBV6-5 with TRBJ1-6; the D is unclear. CDR1 and CDR2 (germline): MNHEY, SVGAGI. The V gene lost 0 bases and the J gene lost 7 bases, with 13 bases spanning the gap. This CDR3 has 16 amino acids. CDR3 sequence reads: CASSYSISRLNSPLHF. The DNA of the CDR3 is TGTGCCAGCAGTTACTCGATTTCTCGGTTGAATTCACCCCTCCACTTT.

The chain joins TRBV6-5 to TRBJ2-1, with 9 positions matching TRBD2. The CDR3 has 12 residues. J was trimmed by 8 bases and V by 8 bases; bases with no gene match: 4. The germline V gene encodes CDR1 MNHEY and CDR2 SVGAGI. CDR3 sequence: CASGTSIYEQFF. DNA for the CDR3: TGTGCCAGCGGGACTAGCATCTATGAGCAGTTCTTC.

The rearrangement uses TRBV7-9 and TRBJ1-2, with D unresolved. V lost 3 bases and J 6 bases, leaving 8 bases between the germline ends. This CDR3 region has 12 residues. Germline loops: CDR1 SEHNR, CDR2 FQNEAQ (reference sequence). CDR3 sequence reads: CASSLVEDGYTF. The CDR3 DNA is TGTGCCAGCAGCTTGGTAGAGGATGGCTACACCTTC.

The chain joins TRBV7-3 to TRBJ2-1, with TRBD2 matching over 7 bases. CDR1 is SGHTA, CDR2 FQGTGA, per germline. With 1 base clipped from V and 10 bases from J, the junction kept 10 bases outside the gene matches. The CDR3 covers 15 residues. The CDR3: CASSLRAGVADEQFF. The CDR3 DNA reads TGTGCCAGCAGCTTAAGGGCGGGAGTAGCTGACGAGCAGTTCTTC.

The chain uses TRBV28 and TRBJ1-3; TRBD1 might be the D (5 bases). The CDR3 is 15 residues long. V shed 8 bases and J shed 1 base, with 15 bases lying between them. Germline V CDR1 and CDR2: MDHEN, SYDVKM. DNA for the CDR3: TGTGCCAGCTTACCTTGGGGCAGGTCTGGAAACACCATATATTTT. This sequence encodes CASLPWGRSGNTIYF.

This sequence joins TRBV6-5 and TRBJ1-1; a possible D gene is TRBD1 (6 bases). In germline, CDR1 is MNHEY, CDR2 SVGAGI. The V gene lost 7 bases and the J gene lost 3 bases, with 12 bases spanning the gap. The CDR3 runs to 13 residues. CDR3 coding DNA: TGTGCCAGCAAAAAGGGGGTGGACACTGAAGCTTTCTTT. Translation: CASKKGVDTEAFF.

The rearrangement uses TRBV2 and TRBJ1-2; maybe TRBD1 (5 bases). This CDR3 spans 13 amino acids. Per the germline V gene, CDR1 is SNHLY and CDR2 is FYNNEI. V was cut by 3 bases and J by 4 bases, with 9 bases left in between. The DNA of the CDR3 is TGTGCCAGCAGTGATCGGGGGACCTATGGCTACACCTTC. Translated, it gives CASSDRGTYGYTF.

This chain connects TRBV6-5 to TRBJ1-6, with TRBD1 matching 8 bases. The J segment lost 10 bases and the V segment lost 8 bases, leaving 10 bases of the junction unmatched. Germline CDR1 and CDR2: MNHEY and SVGAGI. The CDR3 consists of 14 residues. CDR3 residues: CASDIDRGDSPLHF. The CDR3 DNA sequence: TGTGCCAGCGATATTGACAGGGGCGACTCACCCCTCCACTTT.

The rearrangement uses TRBV24-1 and TRBJ2-7; TRBD2 matches 7 bases. V gave up 9 bases and J gave up 4 bases; unmatched junction bases: 8. The CDR3 spans 13 residues. Germline assignment: CDR1 KGHDR and CDR2 SFDVKD. In DNA, the CDR3 is TGTGCCACCGAAACCCGCGGGGGTTACGAGCAGTACGTC. Its protein is CATETRGGYEQYV.

V and J are TRBV19 and TRBJ1-4; D unresolved. V gave up 5 bases and J gave up 8 bases, with 15 bases separating them. The CDR3 is 14 amino acids. Germline V gene data show CDR1 as LNHDA and CDR2 as SQIVND (reference sequence). The CDR3 region is CASSSTSTGEKLFF. The DNA of the CDR3 is TGTGCCAGTAGTTCGACAAGCACGGGGGAAAAACTGTTTTTT.

About this clone: A much larger clone differs from this one at a single base, so this may be a read error. Other DNA sequences of this sample code for an identical CDR3. V gene TRBV7-9 combines with J gene TRBJ1-2; the D gene is possibly TRBD1 (5 bases). Deletions cut 5 bases from V and 2 bases from J, with 9 bases between. This CDR3 is built from 13 residues. The germline gives CDR1 SEHNR, CDR2 FQNEAQ (reference sequence). The CDR3 DNA reads TGTGCCAGCAGCGTACAGGAAAACTATGGCTACACCTTC. It is translated as CASSVQENYGYTF.

This sequence joins TRBV4-2 and TRBJ2-7; no definite D call. The CDR3 has 15 residues. The V gene's germline CDR1 is LGHNA and CDR2 YNFKEQ. V lost 4 bases and J 4 bases, leaving 17 bases between the germline ends. CDR3 bases: TGTGCCAGCAGCCCAGAAGTGACATTCACTTACGAGCAGTACTTC. This gives the protein CASSPEVTFTYEQYF.

CDR3 sequence: CASSFARDRTANVLTF. In nucleotides, the CDR3 is TGTGCCAGCAGCTTCGCCAGGGACAGGACAGCCAACGTCCTGACTTTC. This chain links TRBV5-4 with TRBJ2-6, with TRBD1 identical over 8 bases. The CDR3 loop spans 16 amino acids. The germline V gene has CDR1 SGHNT and CDR2 YYREEE (reference sequence). Trimming cost V 2 bases and J 7 bases; bases outside gene matches: 8. The entire variable domain, with the rest obtained from reference TRBV5-4 and TRBJ2-6, is as follows: ETGVTQSPTHLIKTRGQQVTLRCSSQSGHNTVSWYQQALGQGPQFIFQYYREEENGRGNFPPRFSGLQFPNYSSELNVNALELDDSALYLCASSFARDRTANVLTFGAGSRLTVL.

The CDR3, as DNA: TGTGCCAGCAGCTTAGTCCCGGGAGTCGCCAACGAGCAGTACTTC. Encoded protein: CASSLVPGVANEQYF. The V gene is TRBV7-6, the J gene TRBJ2-7; D is possibly TRBD2 (6 bases). V lost 1 base and J 5 bases, leaving 15 bases between the germline ends. Germline loops: CDR1 SGHVS, CDR2 FNYEAQ. The CDR3 contains 15 residues.

The chain employs TRBV9 and TRBJ2-1; 15 bases are shared with TRBD2. The J segment lost 7 bases and the V segment lost 3 bases, leaving 5 bases of the junction unmatched. From germline, CDR1 is SGDLS and CDR2 YYNGEE. The CDR3 consists of 16 residues. The CDR3 nucleotides are TGTGCCAGCAGCGCTTCCGGGACTAGCGGGAGGAATGAGCAGTTCTTC. It specifies CASSASGTSGRNEQFF.

This chain joins TRBV29-1 and TRBJ1-2; D call uncertain. Germline CDR1 reads SQVTM; CDR2 reads ANQGSEA. V was pared by 7 bases and J by 3 bases, with 12 bases between. This CDR3 is 12 amino acids long. The CDR3 DNA follows: TGCAGCGCAGCCTACAGAGACTATGGCTACACCTTC. Protein: CSAAYRDYGYTF.

This chain joins TRBV6-1 and TRBJ2-5, with D perhaps TRBD1 (5 bases). Germline CDR1 is MNHNS and CDR2 is SASEGT. V lost 7 bases, J lost 3 bases, and 12 bases lay in between. The CDR3 sequence is 13 residues long. CDR3 in DNA: TGTGCCAGCACCATGTCAGGGAAAGAGACCCAGTACTTC. Translated, it gives CASTMSGKETQYF.

The chain joins TRBV30 to TRBJ2-7; 11 nucleotides line up with TRBD2. The CDR3 sequence is 14 residues long. Germline lookup yields CDR1 GTSNPN and CDR2 SVGIG (reference sequence). The trim removed 7 bases at V and 2 bases at J, leaving 7 bases unmatched. CDR3 sequence: CALLAGASPYEQYF. The CDR3 coding sequence is TGTGCCTTACTAGCGGGAGCAAGTCCCTACGAGCAGTACTTC.